One sample yielded the 32 T cell receptor beta chains listed below, sequenced in a study of shared clonotypes between healthy human individuals. Data came from immunoSEQ multiplex PCR; TCRdb stores just in-frame clones and leaves some out. Here the sample spans around 940,000 clones, about three quarters being singletons. Sequencing input: memory CD4+ T cells sorted from blood. Subset indicated: CD45RA-negative fraction. The receptor set was obtained from a man between 18 and 35 years old in good health.

V usage is TRBV7-9 and J usage is TRBJ2-1, with 7 bases that match TRBD1. The CDR3 is made up of 14 amino acids. After removal of 2 bases from V and 8 bases from J, the junction contained 6 bases not matched to a gene. Per germline, CDR1 SEHNR and CDR2 FQNEAQ (reference sequence). CDR3 DNA sequence: TGTGCCAGCAGCTTACAGACAGGGCCCGATGAGCAGTTCTTC. This codes for CASSLQTGPDEQFF.

This chain links TRBV29-1 with TRBJ1-2, with D tentatively TRBD1 (6 bases). V lost 0 bases to trimming and J lost 6 bases, with 8 bases between them. The CDR3 loop spans 12 amino acids. CDR1 SQVTM and CDR2 ANQGSEA come from the germline V gene. The CDR3 nucleotides read TGCAGCGTTGAAGACAGGGGTGATGGCTACACCTTC. Translating it yields CSVEDRGDGYTF.

This clone was detected only once. The chain joins TRBV11-3 to TRBJ2-5; TRBD2 matches 11 bases. The V and J ends lost 6 bases and 3 bases, in that order; junction bases with no gene match: 6. The V gene's germline CDR1 is SGHNT and CDR2 YENEEA. CDR3 length: 15 residues. CDR3 bases: TGTGCCAGCAGTCTTACTAGCGGGAGAGAAGAGACCCAGTACTTC. This sequence encodes CASSLTSGREETQYF.

The chain has TRBV6-1 and TRBJ1-1; no clear D gene. Trimming took 0 bases from V and 6 from J, leaving 8 bases between them. Germline CDR1 is MNHNS and CDR2 is SASEGT. This CDR3 has 13 residues. This chain's CDR3 is CASSEAYGAEAFF. The CDR3 DNA reads as TGTGCCAGCAGTGAAGCCTACGGGGCTGAAGCTTTCTTT.

This clone was counted a single time. CDR3 sequence reads: CASRPDSQGPWYTF. CDR3 DNA: TGCGCCAGCAGACCGGACAGTCAAGGGCCGTGGTACACCTTC. The chain recombines TRBV5-1 with TRBJ1-2; D perhaps matches TRBD1 (6 bases). CDR3 length: 14 amino acids. Germline CDR1 is SGHRS and CDR2 is YFSETQ. V was cut by 5 bases and J by 11 bases, with 22 bases left in between.

The CDR3 region is CATSRLLASPEAFF. The CDR3 DNA sequence: TGTGCCACCAGCCGACTGCTGGCAAGTCCTGAAGCTTTCTTT. The chain carries TRBV15 and TRBJ1-1; no clear D gene. From germline, CDR1 is LNHNV and CDR2 YYDKDF (reference sequence). This CDR3 has 14 amino acids. With 5 bases removed from V and 6 bases from J, the gap between germline ends came to 16 bases.

The chain has TRBV15 and TRBJ2-3, with a weak D call TRBD2 (5 bases). The CDR3 consists of 16 residues. V was trimmed by 0 bases and J by 6 bases, leaving 16 bases between them. Germline-derived CDR1 and CDR2 are LNHNV and YYDKDF (reference sequence). The CDR3 bases are TGTGCCACCAGCAGAGATTTAGTATCCCCGGGGGATACGCAGTATTTT. Translation: CATSRDLVSPGDTQYF.

This chain connects TRBV4-1 to TRBJ2-1, with 13 nucleotides matching TRBD2. The CDR3 loop spans 15 amino acids. Germline V gene data show CDR1 as MGHRA and CDR2 as YSYEKL. The trim removed 4 bases at V and 7 bases at J, leaving 4 bases unmatched. This CDR3 is CASSPRTSGGNEQFF. As DNA, the CDR3 is TGCGCCAGCAGCCCGAGGACTAGCGGGGGAAATGAGCAGTTCTTC.

The chain recombines TRBV6-1 with TRBJ1-2; perhaps TRBD1 as D (5 bases). CDR1 MNHNS and CDR2 SASEGT come from the germline V gene. The V and J ends lost 3 bases and 4 bases respectively, with 12 bases between them. The CDR3 runs 14 residues. CDR3 in DNA: TGTGCCAGCAGTGAGGGGGAGGGGTTCTATGGCTACACCTTC. Residues: CASSEGEGFYGYTF.

The V gene is TRBV7-2, the J gene TRBJ2-7; a possible D gene is TRBD2 (5 bases). Germline V lookup: CDR1 SGHTA, CDR2 FQGNSA. CDR3 size: 12 residues. The germline V and J ends were trimmed by 2 bases and 5 bases, with 7 bases remaining between them. CDR3 region: CASSLRGNEQYF. The CDR3 DNA sequence: TGTGCCAGCAGCTTAAGAGGGAACGAGCAGTACTTC.

The J gene is TRBJ1-5, the V gene TRBV28; the D is unclear. Germline CDR1 reads MDHEN; CDR2 reads SYDVKM. The CDR3 spans 13 residues. V was trimmed by 7 bases and J by 2 bases, leaving 9 bases between them. The CDR3 sequence: CASTTGGNQPQHF. The CDR3, as DNA: TGTGCCAGCACCACCGGAGGCAATCAGCCCCAGCATTTT.

This chain connects TRBV7-2 to TRBJ1-4, with a weak D call TRBD1 (5 bases). The germline V gene encodes CDR1 SGHTA and CDR2 FQGNSA. V was trimmed by 0 bases and J by 7 bases, leaving 15 bases between them. This CDR3 has 16 amino acids. The CDR3 nucleotides are TGTGCCAGCAGCTTAGCGCTGGGGCAAGAAGTTGAAAAACTGTTTTTT. Encoded protein: CASSLALGQEVEKLFF.

The chain employs TRBV19 and TRBJ2-7, with D perhaps matching TRBD1 (6 bases). Germline V lookup: CDR1 LNHDA, CDR2 SQIVND (reference sequence). V was pared by 10 bases and J by 0 bases, with 10 bases between. CDR3 length: 12 residues. CDR3 in amino acids: CATRDTSYEQYF. DNA for the CDR3: TGTGCCACTAGGGACACCTCCTACGAGCAGTACTTC.

This clone has ten or more counts. The rearrangement links TRBV5-1 to TRBJ1-2; 9 bases are a match to TRBD1. Germline V gene data show CDR1 as SGHRS and CDR2 as YFSETQ. The CDR3 runs to 17 residues. Losses at the gene ends were 4 bases for V and 6 bases for J; bases not matched to a gene: 16. As DNA, the CDR3 is TGCGCCAGCAGCCCTGACTTAGGGACAGGGAGACGTGATGGCTACACCTTC. It is translated as CASSPDLGTGRRDGYTF.

The chain combines TRBV18 with TRBJ1-1; the D gene is possibly TRBD1 (5 bases). Germline lookup yields CDR1 KGHSH and CDR2 LQKENI. This CDR3 spans 14 amino acids. Trimming removed 5 bases from V and 4 bases from J, with 14 bases in between. CDR3: CASSAGPAGTEAFF. CDR3 nucleotides: TGTGCCAGCTCAGCGGGACCGGCGGGCACTGAAGCTTTCTTT.

The chain carries TRBV10-1 and TRBJ2-7, with D tentatively TRBD2 (6 bases). Germline V gene sequence: CDR1 WNHNN, CDR2 SYGVQD (reference sequence). This CDR3 has 20 amino acids. V shed 3 bases and J shed 0 bases, with 27 bases lying between them. Here the CDR3 reads CASSDDFKPGARGSSYEQYF. The CDR3 bases are TGCGCCAGCAGTGACGACTTTAAACCGGGAGCCCGGGGTAGCTCCTACGAGCAGTACTTC.

The V and J genes are TRBV7-3 and TRBJ2-2, with D possibly matching TRBD2 (5 bases). V was trimmed by 6 bases and J by 4 bases, leaving 12 bases between them. This CDR3 has 14 residues. From germline, CDR1 is SGHTA and CDR2 FQGTGA. CDR3: CASRSGNPTGELFF. In DNA form, the CDR3 reads TGTGCCAGCAGATCCGGGAACCCCACCGGGGAGCTGTTTTTT. The whole variable domain, filled in from reference TRBV7-3 and TRBJ2-2, reads GAGVSQTPSNKVTEKGKYVELRCDPISGHTALYWYRQSLGQGPEFLIYFQGTGAADDSGLPNDRFFAVRPEGSVSTLKIQRTERGDSAVYLCASRSGNPTGELFFGEGSRLTVL.

The V and J genes are TRBV7-2 and TRBJ2-1; 10 bases agree with TRBD2. Germline V gene data show CDR1 as SGHTA and CDR2 as FQGNSA. V was pared by 5 bases and J by 2 bases, with 3 bases of the junction left unmatched. The CDR3 spans 15 residues. The DNA for the CDR3 is TGTGCCAGCAGCAAACTAGCGGGAACCTACAATGAGCAGTTCTTC. Translation gives CASSKLAGTYNEQFF.

The J gene is TRBJ1-4, the V gene TRBV7-9; D not resolved. The V gene lost 4 bases and the J gene lost 8 bases, with 14 bases spanning the gap. In germline, CDR1 is SEHNR, CDR2 FQNEAQ (reference sequence). There are 14 residues in the CDR3. CDR3 nucleotide sequence: TGTGCCAGCAGCTCCGGGATTCCAAAGGAAAAACTGTTTTTT. It translates to CASSSGIPKEKLFF.

The CDR3 nucleotides read TGTGCCAGCAGTTTAAGGGGTAACACCTACGAGCAGTACTTC. It encodes CASSLRGNTYEQYF. V and J are TRBV28 and TRBJ2-7, with D perhaps TRBD1 (5 bases). Between the trimmed V and J ends, which lost 2 bases and 2 bases, there was a span of 10 bases. The CDR3 sequence is 14 residues long. The germline V gene encodes CDR1 MDHEN and CDR2 SYDVKM.

The gene calls are TRBV10-1 and TRBJ2-7; D may correspond to TRBD1 or TRBD2 (5 bases each). The CDR3 is 14 amino acids. V was trimmed by 3 bases and J by 11 bases, leaving 20 bases between them. Germline V lookup: CDR1 WNHNN, CDR2 SYGVQD (reference sequence). For the CDR3, the DNA is TGCGCCAGCAGTGATGAGGGGATGACTGCTCGGAAGTACTTC. Its protein is CASSDEGMTARKYF.

The CDR3 DNA sequence: TGTGCCTGGGGGACAGCGGATAATCAGCCCCAGCATTTT. Translation: CAWGTADNQPQHF. The chain carries TRBV30 and TRBJ1-5; 7 positions agree with TRBD1. J lost 4 bases, V lost 5 bases, and 5 bases had no gene match. In germline, CDR1 is GTSNPN, CDR2 SVGIG (reference sequence). This CDR3 is built from 13 residues. Full variable domain (outside the CDR3, taken from reference TRBV30 and TRBJ1-5): SQTIHQWPATLVQPVGSPLSLECTVEGTSNPNLYWYRQAAGRGLQLLFYSVGIGQISSEVPQNLSASRPQDRQFILSSKKLLLSDSGFYLCAWGTADNQPQHFGDGTRLSIL.

This clone has a handful of counts. The chain carries TRBV7-2 and TRBJ2-5; TRBD2 matches 8 bases. CDR1 and CDR2 from the germline V gene are SGHTA and FQGNSA. This CDR3 comprises 15 residues. J lost 5 bases, V lost 5 bases, and 10 bases had no gene match. CDR3 nucleotides: TGTGCCAGCAGCCCCCGCCGGGGGGGGACGGAGACCCAGTACTTC. The encoded protein is CASSPRRGGTETQYF.

The chain joins TRBV6-5 to TRBJ2-2; 7 bases align to TRBD2. The germline V gene encodes CDR1 MNHEY and CDR2 SVGAGI. V shed 6 bases and J 5 bases; nucleotides not matched to a gene: 9. The CDR3 length is 15 residues. CDR3 sequence reads: CASRETSPRTGELFF. DNA for the CDR3: TGTGCCAGCAGAGAGACTAGCCCGAGAACCGGGGAGCTGTTTTTT.

With regard to this clone: Other DNA sequences of this sample code for an identical CDR3. This chain uses TRBV5-1 with TRBJ1-1; tentative D call: TRBD1 (5 bases). Germline values: CDR1 SGHRS, CDR2 YFSETQ. Trimming cost V 4 bases and J 1 base, with 11 bases left between them. The CDR3 has 14 residues. The CDR3 spells CASSRTTGNTEAFF. The CDR3 region has the DNA TGCGCCAGCAGCCGAACTACAGGGAACACTGAAGCTTTCTTT.

The gene calls are TRBV27 and TRBJ1-2; 7 bases line up with TRBD1. Germline V lookup: CDR1 MNHEY, CDR2 SMNVEV (reference sequence). The trim removed 9 bases at V and 4 bases at J, leaving 11 bases unmatched. There are 14 residues in the CDR3. CDR3 in DNA: TGTGCCAGTAGACCCTTGACAGGGAGCTATGGCTACACCTTC. Residues: CASRPLTGSYGYTF.

The chain recombines TRBV6-6 with TRBJ1-1; TRBD1 agrees at 9 bases. Trimming took 6 bases from V and 5 from J; bases not matched to a gene: 10. The CDR3 runs 15 residues. CDR1 and CDR2 from the germline V gene are MNHNY and SVGAGI (reference sequence). CDR3 loop: CASSQQGAKGTEAFF. As DNA, the CDR3 is TGTGCCAGCAGCCAACAGGGGGCGAAGGGGACTGAAGCTTTCTTT.

V gene TRBV2 combines with J gene TRBJ2-3; D call uncertain. CDR3 length equals 14 residues. Trimming removed 5 bases from V and 3 bases from J, with 12 bases in between. Looked up from germline, CDR1 is SNHLY and CDR2 is FYNNEI. The CDR3 loop reads CASSREMGTDTQYF. The CDR3 DNA follows: TGTGCCAGCAGTAGAGAGATGGGAACAGATACGCAGTATTTT.

The CDR3: CASSLPRVFSYIQETQYF. In nucleotides, the CDR3 is TGTGCCAGCTCACTGCCGCGCGTTTTTAGCTACATTCAAGAGACCCAGTACTTC. The chain employs TRBV18 and TRBJ2-5; no firm D call. Trimming removed 4 bases at V and 2 bases at J, with 23 bases between. CDR1 is KGHSH and CDR2 is LQKENI in the germline V gene. The CDR3 contains 18 residues.

The V gene is TRBV25-1, the J gene TRBJ1-1, with TRBD1 as a possible D gene (5 bases). Germline lookup yields CDR1 MGHDK and CDR2 SYGVNS. The CDR3 runs to 15 residues. Trimming removed 10 bases from V and 3 bases from J, with 21 bases in between. The CDR3, as DNA: TGTGCCACCTTCCCGGGGGGTAGAGGGGACACTGAAGCTTTCTTT. The encoded protein is CATFPGGRGDTEAFF. The full variable domain, its missing parts supplied by reference TRBV25-1 and TRBJ1-1, is EADIYQTPRYLVIGTGKKITLECSQTMGHDKMYWYQQDPGMELHLIHYSYGVNSTEKGDLSSESTVSRIRTEHFPLTLESARPSHTSQYLCATFPGGRGDTEAFFGQGTRLTVV.

This chain links TRBV5-6 with TRBJ2-7; a possible D gene is TRBD1 (6 bases). CDR1 is SGHDT and CDR2 is YYEEEE in the germline V gene. V lost 4 bases, J lost 0 bases, and 11 bases lay in between. This CDR3 region has 14 residues. CDR3: CASSVQGASYEQYF. The CDR3, as DNA: TGTGCCAGCAGCGTACAGGGAGCCTCCTACGAGCAGTACTTC.

The chain has TRBV27 and TRBJ1-5, with 8 bases aligning to TRBD1. CDR3 length: 17 amino acids. CDR1 is MNHEY, CDR2 SMNVEV, per germline (reference sequence). Trimming took 5 bases from V and 6 from J; bases not matched to a gene: 15. The DNA for the CDR3 is TGTGCCAGCAGTCCCTGGAGGTGGCAGGGGGCCCGTCAGCCCCAGCATTTT. Protein: CASSPWRWQGARQPQHF.